This TCR beta chain was observed in a study of cytomegalovirus exposure and HLA in healthy donors. Findings and limits, study-wide: At a 0.05 false discovery rate, a later analysis found some 18,000 TCR beta sequences to be associated with HLA alleles.

Vbeta (60) and Jbeta (13) primers were used in the PCR. Repertoires were generated with immunoSEQ multiplex PCR, while TCRdb's copy carries only in-frame clones and drops some. Here the sample table reports 200,000 to 250,000 clones. Note on this clone: The antigen remains unidentified.

V lost 2 bases to trimming and J lost 1 base, with 8 bases between them. This CDR3 is built from 14 residues. The germline CDR1 and CDR2 sequences are KGHSH and LQKENI. The TCR was taken from a woman in her twenties or thirties in good health and CMV-seropositive. Specimen: PBMCs. V gene TRBV18 combines with J gene TRBJ1-1; D unresolved. The chain's CDR3 is CASSPAEANTEAFF. CDR3 nucleotides: TGTGCCAGCTCACCAGCGGAAGCGAACACTGAAGCTTTCTTT.